This paragraph reports one T cell receptor (beta chain). Its cognate antigen is unknown. From the reads, TCRdb called clonotypes with MiXCR, one entry per CDR3 protein. Of roughly 10,000 distinct CDR3 sequences in the sample, approximately 18% were seen once. The sample comes from a study of liver allograft versus peripheral blood T cells. Across the study: Comparisons were made between T cell receptor repertoires found in transplanted livers and those circulating in recipients' peripheral blood.

The germline V gene has CDR1 DFQATT and CDR2 SNEGSKA (reference sequence). The CDR3 loop spans 13 amino acids. V was shortened by 0 bases and J by 6 bases, with 12 bases between the two germline ends. Study-wide findings and caveats: The authors reported that T cell receptor repertoires inside liver allografts differed from those in peripheral blood.

This clonotype was sampled from a human patient who had a liver transplant. The T cells may partly be graft donor cells. This rearrangement joins TRBV20-1 to TRBJ2-7; tentatively, D is TRBD1 (6 bases). The CDR3 DNA sequence: TGCAGTGCTAGAGATCCCAGGGGCCCCGAGCAGTACTTC. Translation gives CSARDPRGPEQYF.